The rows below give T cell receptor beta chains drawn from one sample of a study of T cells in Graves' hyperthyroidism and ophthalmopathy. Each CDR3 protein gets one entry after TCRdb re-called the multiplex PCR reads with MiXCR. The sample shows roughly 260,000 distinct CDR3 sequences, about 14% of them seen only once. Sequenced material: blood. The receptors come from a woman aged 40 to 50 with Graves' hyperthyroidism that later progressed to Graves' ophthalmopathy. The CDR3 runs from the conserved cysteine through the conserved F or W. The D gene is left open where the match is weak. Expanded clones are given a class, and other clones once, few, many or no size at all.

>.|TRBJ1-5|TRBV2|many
CASSDQSGLSNQPQHF
TGTGCCAGCAGTGATCAGTCAGGGTTAAGCAATCAGCCCCAGCATTTT
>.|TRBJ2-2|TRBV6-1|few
CASSELGRTGELFF
TGTGCCAGCAGTGAATTGGGGCGCACCGGGGAGCTGTTTTTT
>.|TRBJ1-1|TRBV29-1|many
CSASQTEAFF
TGCAGCGCGTCGCAGACTGAAGCTTTCTTT
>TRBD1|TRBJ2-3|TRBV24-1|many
CATSETQGVITQYF
TGTGCCACCAGTGAGACACAGGGGGTTATTACGCAGTATTTT
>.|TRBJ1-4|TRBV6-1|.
CASADAATNEKLFF
TGTGCCAGCGCCGACGCTGCAACTAATGAAAAACTGTTTTTT
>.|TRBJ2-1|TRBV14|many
CASSQESYRDYNEQFF
TGTGCCAGCAGCCAAGAGAGCTACCGGGATTACAATGAGCAGTTCTTC
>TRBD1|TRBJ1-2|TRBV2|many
CAINRDSEYGYTF
TGTGCCATCAACCGGGACAGCGAATATGGCTACACCTTC
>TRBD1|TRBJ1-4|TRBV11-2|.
CASSPDRANEKLFF
TGTGCCAGCAGCCCGGACAGGGCGAATGAAAAACTGTTTTTT
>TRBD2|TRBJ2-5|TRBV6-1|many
CASSRGFQGGPDGETQYF
TGTGCCAGCAGTCGGGGGTTCCAGGGAGGGCCGGACGGAGAGACCCAGTACTTC
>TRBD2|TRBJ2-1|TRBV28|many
CASSSSSGRAIVAYNEQFF
TGTGCCAGCAGTTCGAGTAGCGGGAGGGCCATAGTAGCCTACAATGAGCAGTTCTTC
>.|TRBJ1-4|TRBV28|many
CASSPGPEREKLFF
TGTGCCAGCAGTCCCGGCCCGGAGAGGGAAAAACTGTTTTTT
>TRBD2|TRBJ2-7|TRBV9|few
CASSATSGRNEQYF
TGTGCCAGCAGCGCGACTAGCGGGAGAAACGAGCAGTACTTC
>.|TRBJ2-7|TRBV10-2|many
CASSNSGTGSAQYF
TGCGCCAGCAGTAATTCCGGGACTGGTTCAGCGCAGTACTTC
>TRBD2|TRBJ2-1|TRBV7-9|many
CASSPPLAGPWHEQFF
TGTGCCAGCAGCCCACCTCTAGCGGGTCCTTGGCATGAGCAGTTCTTC
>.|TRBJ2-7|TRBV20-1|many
CSARLDLEQYF
TGCAGTGCTAGATTGGACCTCGAGCAGTACTTC
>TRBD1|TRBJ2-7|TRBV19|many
CASTNRQGPPYEQYF
TGTGCCAGCACGAACAGACAGGGACCCCCCTACGAGCAGTACTTC
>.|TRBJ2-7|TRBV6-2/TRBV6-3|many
CASRNPSGHTYEQYF
TGTGCCAGCAGAAATCCCTCGGGACACACCTACGAGCAGTACTTC
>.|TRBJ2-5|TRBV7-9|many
CASSGGVTGDPETQYF
TGTGCCAGCAGCGGTGGTGTGACGGGAGATCCAGAGACCCAGTACTTC
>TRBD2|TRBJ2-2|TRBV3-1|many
CASSHSPGLAGTGELFF
TGTGCCAGCAGCCATTCTCCGGGACTAGCGGGAACCGGGGAGCTGTTTTTT
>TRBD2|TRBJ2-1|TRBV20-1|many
CSARLAGVEQFF
TGCAGTGCTAGGTTAGCGGGAGTTGAGCAGTTCTTC
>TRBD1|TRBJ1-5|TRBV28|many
CASSLRQGEGDQPQHF
TGTGCCAGCAGTTTAAGACAGGGGGAAGGGGATCAGCCCCAGCATTTT
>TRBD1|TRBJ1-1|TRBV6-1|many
CASLEGGLNTEAFF
TGTGCCAGCCTAGAAGGGGGCCTGAACACTGAAGCTTTCTTT
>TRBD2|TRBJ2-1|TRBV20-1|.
CSAAWTSGSYNEQFF
TGCAGTGCTGCCTGGACTAGCGGGAGCTACAATGAGCAGTTCTTC
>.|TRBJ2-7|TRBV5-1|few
CASSGPGAHEQYF
TGCGCCAGCAGCGGCCCGGGGGCCCACGAGCAGTACTTC
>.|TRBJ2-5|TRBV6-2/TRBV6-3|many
CASSYGSVQETQYF
TGTGCCAGCAGTTACGGCTCAGTCCAAGAGACCCAGTACTTC
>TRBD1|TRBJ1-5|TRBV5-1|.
CASSPRGGLINQPQHF
TGCGCCAGCAGCCCCAGGGGGGGCTTGATCAATCAGCCCCAGCATTTT
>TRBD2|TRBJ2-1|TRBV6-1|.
CASSSRGGEFF
TGTGCCAGCAGCTCACGGGGGGGGGAGTTCTTC
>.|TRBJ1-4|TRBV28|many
CASTWGVKFATNEKLFF
TGTGCCAGCACCTGGGGAGTAAAGTTTGCAACTAATGAAAAACTGTTTTTT
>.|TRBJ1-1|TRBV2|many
CASSEAGRTEAFF
TGTGCCAGCAGTGAAGCAGGACGCACTGAAGCTTTCTTT
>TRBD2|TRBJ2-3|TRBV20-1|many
CSARPLTSGHTDTQYF
TGCAGTGCTCGGCCTTTGACTAGCGGGCACACAGATACGCAGTATTTT
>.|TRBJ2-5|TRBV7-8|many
CASSLVKAARETQYF
TGTGCCAGCAGCTTAGTGAAGGCGGCCCGGGAGACCCAGTACTTC
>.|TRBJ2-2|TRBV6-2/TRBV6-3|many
CAARNTGELFF
TGTGCCGCCCGTAACACCGGGGAGCTGTTTTTT
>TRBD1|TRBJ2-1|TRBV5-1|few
CASSWDRAYGEQFF
TGCGCCAGCAGCTGGGACAGGGCCTACGGTGAGCAGTTCTTC
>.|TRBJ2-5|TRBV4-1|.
CASSQDEGQETQYF
TGCGCCAGCAGCCAAGACGAAGGCCAAGAGACCCAGTACTTC
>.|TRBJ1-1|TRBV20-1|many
CSAYREYEAFF
TGCAGTGCGTACAGGGAGTATGAAGCTTTCTTT
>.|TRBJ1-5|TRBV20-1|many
CSARRHGNQPQHF
TGCAGTGCTAGAAGACACGGGAATCAGCCCCAGCATTTT
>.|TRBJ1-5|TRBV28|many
CASSLYGGYSNQPQHF
TGTGCCAGCAGTTTATATGGGGGTTATAGCAATCAGCCCCAGCATTTT
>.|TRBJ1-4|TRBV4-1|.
CASSPHGEKLFF
TGCGCCAGCAGCCCCCACGGGGAAAAACTGTTTTTT
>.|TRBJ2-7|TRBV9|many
CASSETTSSYEQYF
TGTGCCAGCAGCGAGACTACCAGCTCCTACGAGCAGTACTTC
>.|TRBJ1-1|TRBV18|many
CASSPFRVALNTEAFF
TGTGCCAGCTCACCATTCCGGGTGGCCCTGAACACTGAAGCTTTCTTT
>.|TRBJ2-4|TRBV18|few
CASSKRRVGAKNIQYF
TGTGCCAGCTCAAAACGGAGGGTGGGAGCCAAAAACATTCAGTACTTC
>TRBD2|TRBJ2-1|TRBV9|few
CASSVHRGLAGGRNEQFF
TGTGCCAGCAGCGTCCACAGGGGACTAGCGGGAGGGCGAAATGAGCAGTTCTTC
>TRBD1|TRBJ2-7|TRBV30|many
CAWSPGGPPYEQYF
TGTGCCTGGAGTCCAGGGGGTCCCCCCTACGAGCAGTACTTC